The 14 T cell receptor beta chains presented below share a single source sample, sequenced in a study of shared clonotypes between healthy human individuals. The repertoire was sequenced with immunoSEQ multiplex PCR; TCRdb's copy has only in-frame clones and lacks some. Of about 2 million clones listed, roughly 94% are singletons. Source material: naive CD4+ T cells sorted from blood. Subset of the sample: CD45RA+ positively selected. The receptors come from a man younger than 35 in good health.

This clone was detected only once. This chain joins TRBV4-2 and TRBJ1-6; 9 nucleotides agree with TRBD1. Germline V lookup: CDR1 LGHNA, CDR2 YNFKEQ. V was pared by 5 bases and J by 4 bases, with 15 bases of the junction left unmatched. This CDR3 has 19 amino acids. The CDR3 DNA sequence: TGTGCCAGCAGCTACAGATGGGTGGAGGGACAGGGATATAATTCACCCCTCCACTTT. It encodes CASSYRWVEGQGYNSPLHF.

CDR3 amino acids: CASSQNPESTTGELFF. CDR3 nucleotide sequence: TGCGCCAGCAGCCAAAATCCCGAGAGTACCACCGGGGAGCTGTTTTTT. The V gene is TRBV4-1, the J gene TRBJ2-2, with D hard to call. The CDR3 contains 16 residues. Looked up from germline, CDR1 is MGHRA and CDR2 is YSYEKL. V was trimmed by 2 bases and J by 4 bases, leaving 14 bases between them.

The chain is built from TRBV7-2 and TRBJ2-1; 15 bases are shared with TRBD2. This CDR3 has 15 residues. Germline CDR1 and CDR2: SGHTA and FQGNSA. With 5 bases clipped from V and 12 bases from J, the junction kept 8 bases outside the gene matches. CDR3 loop: CASSRTSGGAKRQFF. The CDR3 region has the DNA TGTGCCAGCAGCCGGACTAGCGGGGGGGCCAAGCGGCAGTTCTTC.

This chain joins TRBV6-1 and TRBJ2-5; unclear D gene. Germline V CDR1 and CDR2: MNHNS, SASEGT. This CDR3 region has 12 residues. The ends were cut back, 4 bases at V and 4 bases at J, with 7 bases in the middle. The CDR3 sequence is CASSGSAETQYF. As DNA, the CDR3 is TGTGCCAGCAGTGGTTCAGCAGAGACCCAGTACTTC.

This sequence joins TRBV6-6 and TRBJ1-1, with TRBD1 matching 8 bases. The J segment lost 6 bases and the V segment lost 5 bases, leaving 8 bases of the junction unmatched. This CDR3 has 14 amino acids. The germline V gene has CDR1 MNHNY and CDR2 SVGAGI (reference sequence). The CDR3 DNA follows: TGTGCCAGCAGTCCAGGACAGGGTGATTCTGAAGCTTTCTTT. Protein: CASSPGQGDSEAFF.

J is TRBJ2-3 and V is TRBV5-3; 9 nucleotides agree with TRBD2. TRBV5-3 is filed as an ORF, its function uncertain. Trimming cost V 4 bases and J 0 bases; bases outside gene matches: 18. This CDR3 region has 20 residues. The CDR3 DNA reads TGTGCCAGAAGCCGGGTGGTAGCGGGGGACATAAACTCTAGCACAGATACGCAGTATTTT. Its translation: CARSRVVAGDINSSTDTQYF.

The J gene is TRBJ2-7, the V gene TRBV10-1; D is unclear. The CDR3 totals 13 residues. The V end lost 10 bases, the J end lost 10 bases, and 23 bases lay between the germline ends. Germline CDR1 reads WNHNN; CDR2 reads SYGVQD (reference sequence). The DNA of the CDR3 is TGCGCCATCCTGGGCGGACCTGTTGCTCCACAGTACTTC. Translating gives CAILGGPVAPQYF.

V and J are TRBV7-2 and TRBJ1-1; weak D call: TRBD1 (6 bases). The germline V gene has CDR1 SGHTA and CDR2 FQGNSA. Between the trimmed V and J ends, which lost 4 bases and 4 bases, there was a span of 13 bases. This CDR3 is built from 14 residues. The CDR3 DNA reads TGTGCCAGCAGCTCCGCTGACAGGCTCACTGAAGCTTTCTTT. Its translation is CASSSADRLTEAFF.

In nucleotides, the CDR3 is TGTGCCAGCAGTGTCGCCGGGAGCACTGAAGCTTTCTTT. The encoded protein is CASSVAGSTEAFF. J is TRBJ1-1 and V is TRBV2; D is uncertain. Trimming stripped 4 bases from V and 4 bases from J, with 10 bases between. The length of the CDR3 is 13 residues. Germline V gives CDR1 SNHLY, CDR2 FYNNEI.

The chain is built from TRBV4-1 and TRBJ1-5, with 9 bases matching TRBD1. Germline V gene sequence: CDR1 MGHRA, CDR2 YSYEKL. The CDR3 length is 15 residues. J was trimmed by 6 bases and V by 0 bases; bases with no gene match: 3. CDR3 nucleotide sequence: TGCGCCAGCAGCCAAGACGGGACAGGGTTTCAGCCCCAGCATTTT. It specifies CASSQDGTGFQPQHF.

To note about this clone: The sample holds other DNA sequences that translate to the same CDR3. The V gene is TRBV29-1, the J gene TRBJ2-7; 8 positions agree with TRBD1. The germline gives CDR1 SQVTM, CDR2 ANQGSEA. Germline trimming cut 7 bases from V and 2 bases from J; bases unmatched to any gene: 4. CDR3 length equals 12 residues. CDR3 loop: CSAGQGTYEQYF. The CDR3 bases are TGCAGCGCCGGACAGGGAACCTACGAGCAGTACTTC.

This chain connects TRBV18 to TRBJ1-5; D is undetermined. There are 17 residues in the CDR3. Germline-derived CDR1 and CDR2 are KGHSH and LQKENI. Deletions cut 4 bases from V and 0 bases from J, with 16 bases between. CDR3 amino acids: CASSRSRAPDSNQPQHF. The CDR3 bases are TGTGCCAGCTCACGGAGCCGGGCCCCAGATAGCAATCAGCCCCAGCATTTT.

The chain's CDR3 is CASSADIGVTGNTIYF. The CDR3 DNA follows: TGTGCCAGTTCCGCAGACATTGGGGTCACCGGAAACACCATATATTTT. The chain has TRBV9 and TRBJ1-3; D is undetermined. Germline loops: CDR1 SGDLS, CDR2 YYNGEE. The CDR3 sequence is 16 residues long. V was trimmed by 8 bases and J by 4 bases, leaving 22 bases between them.

A word on this clone: Other nucleotide sequences in the sample specify the same CDR3. This chain uses TRBV7-9 with TRBJ2-5; TRBD1 is a possible D gene (6 bases). This CDR3 contains 13 residues. Germline CDR1 SEHNR, CDR2 FQNEAQ (reference sequence). The ends were cut back, 1 base at V and 4 bases at J, with 7 bases in the middle. The CDR3 here is CASSLVQGETQYF. CDR3 bases: TGTGCCAGCAGCTTAGTACAGGGAGAGACCCAGTACTTC.